This T cell receptor (beta chain) was captured in a study of blood T cell repertoires in COVID-19. Study information: Samples representing acute and convalescent COVID-19 were sourced from the United States, Italy and Spain. From T cells, B-cell-depleted T cells, or PBMCs came the material, which was cDNA or gDNA.

This clone was seen only a few times. CDR1 and CDR2 from the germline V gene are MDHEN and SYDVKM. This CDR3 has 14 amino acids. V lost 5 bases and J 10 bases, leaving 15 bases between the germline ends. Methods used by the authors: Amplified reference gene primers provided the basis for estimating nucleated cell counts. Clones were read by immunoSEQ multiplex PCR, and TCRdb kept only the in-frame ones, dropping some. Clone size and V and J calls were adopted from that table, with D and trimming inferred from the DNA. The profile covers around 380,000 clones, with more than 75% appearing a single time and 0.85% to 1.2% taken by the ten largest.

The sample consisted of peripheral blood. The rearrangement uses TRBV28 and TRBJ1-6; tentatively, D is TRBD1 (6 bases). The receptor comes from a human donor with acute or convalescent COVID-19. The donor label of this sample is uncertain. CDR3 protein: CASSPGQSGSPLHF. The CDR3 nucleotides read TGTGCCAGCAGTCCCGGACAGTCGGGCTCACCCCTCCACTTT.